Listed here are 12 T cell receptor beta chains from one sample, sequenced in a study of human T cells and chemical hapten exposure. Time point of the sample: patch test 2, 6 weeks after DPC sensitization. Treatment of the sample: therapeutic diphenylcyclopropenone sensitization with weekly scalp DPC. TCRdb analysed the RACE reads with MiXCR anew, one entry per CDR3 protein. The sample records tens of thousands of distinct CDR3 sequences, approximately 10% being singletons. Here the sequenced sample was whole blood, taken in connection with sensitization to the hapten diphenylcyclopropenone (DPC). The source of these receptors is a man between 35 and 55 years old with alopecia areata. Some clones in this sample may be carry-over from other donors' samples.

The chain carries TRBV7-8 and TRBJ1-3; 9 bases align to TRBD1. V shed 0 bases, J shed 3 bases, and the junction held 3 bases outside the gene matches. Germline V gives CDR1 SGHVS, CDR2 FQNEAQ. There are 16 residues in the CDR3. CDR3 residues: CASSLAGTGNGNTIYF. The CDR3 region has the DNA TGTGCCAGCAGCTTAGCTGGGACAGGGAATGGAAACACCATATATTTT. Looking up the rest from reference TRBV7-8 and TRBJ1-3 gives the full variable domain: GAGVSQSPRYKVAKRGQDVALRCDPISGHVSLFWYQQALGQGPEFLTYFQNEAQLDKSGLPSDRFFAERPEGSVSTLKIQRTQQEDSAVYLCASSLAGTGNGNTIYFGEGSWLTVV.

This clonotype was seen only a few times. The chain recombines TRBV18 with TRBJ2-7; D might be TRBD2 (5 bases). The CDR3 spans 14 residues. The V and J ends lost 4 bases and 4 bases respectively, with 14 bases between them. The germline CDR1 and CDR2 sequences are KGHSH and LQKENI. For the CDR3, the DNA is TGTGCCAGCTCACGGGAGCCGATCTTATACGAGCAGTACGTC. Translating gives CASSREPILYEQYV.

The sample holds many counts of this clonotype. This chain joins TRBV3-1 and TRBJ1-6; TRBD1 agrees at 8 bases. Trimming at V came to 4 bases and at J to 10 bases, leaving 6 bases not matched to a gene. The CDR3 sequence is 14 residues long. CDR1 LGHDT and CDR2 YNNKEL come from the germline V gene (reference sequence). The CDR3 DNA reads TGTGCCAGCAGCCGAGGACAGGGAGAGTCACCCCTCCACTTT. This gives the protein CASSRGQGESPLHF.

The rearrangement uses TRBV12-3 or TRBV12-4 and TRBJ2-3, with D unresolved. The V end lost 3 bases, the J end lost 4 bases, and 11 bases lay between the germline ends. The CDR3 length is 14 residues. The CDR3 bases are TGTGCCAGCAGTTTGGTGCTGGTGGCAGATACGCAGTATTTT. Protein: CASSLVLVADTQYF.

V usage is TRBV3-1 and J usage is TRBJ2-1; the D gene could be TRBD1 or TRBD2 (5 bases each). Germline V lookup: CDR1 LGHDT, CDR2 YNNKEL (reference sequence). V dropped 0 bases and J dropped 14 bases, with 14 bases sitting between them. The CDR3 contains 13 residues. The CDR3 region is CASSQENGGSEFF. In nucleotides, the CDR3 is TGTGCCAGCAGCCAAGAAAATGGGGGTTCGGAGTTCTTC.

This clonotype was counted only a few times. The chain couples TRBV10-3 to TRBJ2-1, with D possibly being TRBD2 (6 bases). Germline CDR1 reads ENHRY; CDR2 reads SYGVKD. V shed 4 bases and J shed 2 bases, with 9 bases lying between them. The CDR3 runs 14 residues. CDR3 nucleotide sequence: TGTGCCATCAGTGCGGGCGGGACCTACAATGAGCAGTTCTTC. Protein sequence: CAISAGGTYNEQFF.

The genes are TRBV18 and TRBJ2-4; the match to TRBD2 covers 9 bases. The germline CDR1 and CDR2 sequences are KGHSH and LQKENI. This CDR3 comprises 18 residues. Losses at the gene ends were 2 bases for V and 0 bases for J; bases not matched to a gene: 8. The CDR3 coding sequence is TGTGCCAGCTCACCAGCAACTAGCGGGTTGGGAGCCAAAAACATTCAGTACTTC. Translation: CASSPATSGLGAKNIQYF.

This clonotype was observed many times. V usage is TRBV29-1 and J usage is TRBJ1-3; no clear D gene. The germline V and J ends were trimmed by 1 base and 2 bases, with 6 bases remaining between them. The CDR3 has 13 residues. Germline loops: CDR1 SQVTM, CDR2 ANQGSEA. CDR3 amino acids: CSVEGGPGNTIYF. The CDR3 DNA sequence: TGCAGCGTTGAAGGCGGACCTGGAAACACCATATATTTT.

This clonotype was counted many times. The chain uses TRBV28 and TRBJ1-1; D unresolved. The CDR3 loop spans 13 amino acids. V was cut by 5 bases and J by 2 bases, with 9 bases left in between. Germline V gene data show CDR1 as MDHEN and CDR2 as SYDVKM. CDR3 DNA sequence: TGTGCCAGCAGTCTTCGCGTTAACACTGAAGCTTTCTTT. Residues: CASSLRVNTEAFF.

In nucleotides, the CDR3 is TGTGCCAGCAGTGAAGCCTTTGAAGATACGCAGTATTTT. It translates to CASSEAFEDTQYF. The chain joins TRBV6-1 to TRBJ2-3; D uncertain. The germline V gene has CDR1 MNHNS and CDR2 SASEGT. V dropped 0 bases and J dropped 5 bases, with 6 bases sitting between them. The length of the CDR3 is 13 residues.

This clonotype showed up just a few times. This rearrangement joins TRBV4-2 to TRBJ1-1; D is uncertain. V shed 4 bases and J shed 3 bases, with 9 bases lying between them. This CDR3 is built from 13 residues. Germline CDR1 reads LGHNA; CDR2 reads YNFKEQ. In DNA, the CDR3 is TGTGCCAGCAGCCTGTTAGTTGACACTGAAGCTTTCTTT. Translation gives CASSLLVDTEAFF.

This chain connects TRBV5-6 to TRBJ2-7; 12 bases map to TRBD2. The CDR3 contains 18 residues. Unmatched junction bases numbered 17, after V lost 4 bases and J lost 6 bases. Germline V gene sequence: CDR1 SGHDT, CDR2 YYEEEE. CDR3 nucleotides: TGTGCCAGCAGCACAGACAGGGCCAGGACTAGCGGGAATAGCGAGCAGTACGTC. Protein sequence: CASSTDRARTSGNSEQYV.